These 18 T cell receptor beta chains were all obtained from the same sample, sequenced in a study of post-analysis software for immune sequencing data. Whole-study findings and limits: TRBV segments more frequent in patients than in controls numbered roughly 5 and included TRBV5-6, TRBV5-1 and TRBV20-1.

Unique molecular identifiers were present in the TCR beta cDNA libraries. TCRdb reprocessed the PCR reads via MiXCR and lists one record per CDR3 protein. The data hold around 710,000 distinct CDR3 sequences, with under 60% observed a single time. Their cognate antigens are unknown. Sequencing was performed on blood. The source of these receptors is a girl aged 5 to 17 with multiple sclerosis.

The chain carries TRBV7-2 and TRBJ2-4; D gene uncertain. The J call may be incorrect, as the DNA end agrees better with TRBJ2-7. The CDR3 spans 12 residues. CDR1 SGHTA and CDR2 FQGNSA come from the germline V gene. Written as DNA, the CDR3 is TGTGCCAGCAGCTCGAACGTCAACGAGCAGTACTTC. As protein: CASSSNVNEQYF.

The chain is built from TRBV20-1 and TRBJ1-1, with D maybe TRBD1 (6 bases). The germline V gene encodes CDR1 DFQATT and CDR2 SNEGSKA (reference sequence). There are 16 residues in the CDR3. V lost 6 bases to trimming and J lost 7 bases, with 27 bases between them. The CDR3 DNA reads TGCAGTGCCAACCCCTCGCGCACAGGGCAGAGGGTTGAAGCTTTCTTT. Protein product: CSANPSRTGQRVEAFF.

The CDR3 nucleotides read TGTGCCACCAGTGAGGGAGGGGCCTATGGCTACACCTTC. Translation gives CATSEGGAYGYTF. The genes are TRBV24-1 and TRBJ1-2, with D perhaps TRBD1 (5 bases). The CDR3 has 13 residues. CDR1 is KGHDR, CDR2 SFDVKD, per germline. V was clipped by 4 bases and J by 4 bases, with 9 bases between them.

This clonotype was recorded a few times. The CDR3, as DNA: TGCAGCGTTGACCGAGGGGGGGAAGCTTTCTTT. This sequence encodes CSVDRGGEAFF. V and J are TRBV29-1 and TRBJ1-1; tentative D call: TRBD1 (6 bases). CDR1 is SQVTM, CDR2 ANQGSEA, per germline. Trimming took 3 bases from V and 8 from J, leaving 10 bases between them. The CDR3 is 11 amino acids.

CDR3 sequence reads: CASSPLRGTTSTDTQYF. The CDR3 nucleotides are TGCGCCAGCAGCCCTTTGAGGGGGACTACAAGCACAGATACGCAGTATTTT. The V gene is TRBV5-1, the J gene TRBJ2-3; a possible D gene is TRBD2 (7 bases). The CDR3 has 17 amino acids. Germline CDR1 reads SGHRS; CDR2 reads YFSETQ. The ends were cut back, 4 bases at V and 0 bases at J, with 18 bases in the middle.

This chain joins TRBV20-1 and TRBJ1-5; 8 bases map to TRBD1. Losses at the gene ends were 0 bases for V and 5 bases for J; bases not matched to a gene: 9. Germline loops: CDR1 DFQATT, CDR2 SNEGSKA (reference sequence). This CDR3 has 16 amino acids. The CDR3 loop is CSARDFAGQVDQPQHF. The CDR3 DNA follows: TGCAGTGCTAGAGATTTTGCGGGACAGGTCGATCAGCCCCAGCATTTT.

This chain connects TRBV7-6 to TRBJ2-1, with D possibly matching TRBD2 (7 bases). CDR3 length: 16 residues. Germline values: CDR1 SGHVS, CDR2 FNYEAQ. Trimming removed 5 bases at V and 7 bases at J, with 21 bases between. CDR3 loop: CASSPQGRVLGNEQFF. The CDR3 region has the DNA TGTGCCAGCAGCCCCCAGGGGAGGGTTCTTGGGAATGAGCAGTTCTTC.

The V and J genes are TRBV10-3 and TRBJ1-1, with 8 positions matching TRBD1. Per the germline V gene, CDR1 is ENHRY and CDR2 is SYGVKD. V lost 4 bases and J lost 11; bases outside the gene matches: 9. The length of the CDR3 is 13 residues. CDR3 residues: CAISGPTGEGAFF. DNA for the CDR3: TGTGCCATCAGTGGCCCGACAGGGGAAGGCGCTTTCTTT.

As regards this clonotype: A junction end diverges from the germline sequence, so it may reflect a read error. The V call is TRBV20-1, the J call TRBJ1-1, with D maybe TRBD1 (5 bases). The CDR3 has 15 residues. Germline CDR1 and CDR2: DFQATT and SNEGSKA (reference sequence). Here the CDR3 DNA reads TGCAGTGCTAGAGATCCAGCAGGGCTGAACACTGAAACTTTCTTT. This translates into CSARDPAGLNTETFF.

The V gene is TRBV18, the J gene TRBJ2-7; 7 nucleotides match TRBD1. The CDR3 is 13 residues long. Trimming removed 3 bases from V and 3 bases from J; junction bases left unmatched: 2. Germline V gene lookup returns CDR1 KGHSH and CDR2 LQKENI. The CDR3 DNA follows: TGTGCCAGCTCACCGGACAGGATCTACGAGCAGTACTTC. This codes for CASSPDRIYEQYF.

The chain links TRBV20-1 to TRBJ2-3, with D perhaps given as TRBD1 or TRBD2 (5 bases each). With 1 base removed from V and 4 bases from J, the gap between germline ends came to 9 bases. CDR3 length equals 13 residues. Germline CDR1 DFQATT, CDR2 SNEGSKA (reference sequence). The CDR3 bases are TGCAGTGCTAGAGCATTGGGACCAGATACGCAGTATTTT. This codes for CSARALGPDTQYF.

The CDR3 region is CASSRAGVEETQYF. As DNA, the CDR3 is TGTGCCAGCAGTCGAGCGGGAGTGGAAGAGACCCAGTACTTC. This rearrangement joins TRBV12-3 or TRBV12-4 to TRBJ2-4; 8 positions match TRBD2. The DNA end favors TRBJ2-5, so the J call may be wrong. The CDR3 is 14 amino acids.

The chain couples TRBV12-3 or TRBV12-4 to TRBJ2-1, with unresolved D. CDR3 length: 13 residues. V lost 1 base, J lost 8 bases, and 9 bases lay in between. CDR3 coding DNA: TGTGCCAGCAGTTTAGGAGGATTCCATGAGCAGTTCTTC. Translated, it gives CASSLGGFHEQFF.

V is TRBV30 and J is TRBJ2-2, with D possibly called TRBD1 or TRBD2 (5 bases each). Per germline, CDR1 GTSNPN and CDR2 SVGIG (reference sequence). The CDR3 is 18 residues long. V was trimmed by 2 bases and J by 7 bases, leaving 26 bases between them. CDR3 coding DNA: TGTGCCTGGAGTCGTGGCCAACCCGGGACCAAACGGGGCGGGGAGCTGTTTTTT. Its translation: CAWSRGQPGTKRGGELFF. Variable domain in full (rest from reference TRBV30 and TRBJ2-2): SQTIHQWPATLVQPVGSPLSLECTVEGTSNPNLYWYRQAAGRGLQLLFYSVGIGQISSEVPQNLSASRPQDRQFILSSKKLLLSDSGFYLCAWSRGQPGTKRGGELFFGEGSRLTVL.

The chain is built from TRBV20-1 and TRBJ2-1; no firm D call. The V gene's germline CDR1 is DFQATT and CDR2 SNEGSKA (reference sequence). The CDR3 consists of 16 residues. V was clipped by 3 bases and J by 8 bases, with 23 bases between them. The CDR3 sequence: CSARVDMQTQKDEQFF. The CDR3 nucleotides are TGCAGTGCTAGGGTTGACATGCAAACCCAAAAGGATGAGCAGTTCTTC.

The chain is built from TRBV20-1 and TRBJ1-2; perhaps TRBD1 as D (5 bases). Germline V lookup: CDR1 DFQATT, CDR2 SNEGSKA (reference sequence). V was trimmed by 6 bases and J by 4 bases, leaving 15 bases between them. The length of the CDR3 is 13 residues. CDR3 residues: CSAWEDRGYGYTF. CDR3 DNA: TGCAGTGCCTGGGAGGATAGGGGCTATGGCTACACCTTC.

V usage is TRBV15 and J usage is TRBJ2-7, with D unclear. Trimming stripped 5 bases from V and 3 bases from J, with 14 bases between. CDR1 and CDR2 (germline): LNHNV, YYDKDF (reference sequence). This CDR3 has 14 amino acids. The CDR3: CATSPEVRVYEQYF. CDR3 DNA sequence: TGTGCCACCAGCCCCGAAGTTAGGGTCTACGAGCAGTACTTC.

This clonotype was seen only a few times. V usage is TRBV7-2 and J usage is TRBJ2-7; TRBD1 agrees at 7 bases. This CDR3 is 15 amino acids long. CDR1 is SGHTA, CDR2 FQGNSA, per germline. Losses at the gene ends were 1 base for V and 2 bases for J; bases not matched to a gene: 5. CDR3 protein: CASSLDEGTAYEQYF. DNA for the CDR3: TGTGCCAGCAGCTTAGACGAGGGGACAGCCTACGAGCAGTACTTC.